Presented here are 16 T cell receptor beta chains from one specimen sequenced in a study of CD8+ T cells in alopecia areata. Specified treatment: oral pan-JAK inhibitor, 5-10 mg twice daily. Sampling of alopecia areata patients yielded lesional scalp punch biopsies as well as peripheral blood. RNA, once extracted, was reverse transcribed into cDNA for use as the sequencing template. Sequenced by immunoSEQ multiplex PCR; TCRdb stores in-frame clones only, minus some. The sample lists 4,000 or so clones; less than 65% were seen once. Here the sequenced sample was skin, taken around week 36, from a patient treated with tofacitinib. These receptors came from a human donor with alopecia areata.

This rearrangement joins TRBV9 to TRBJ1-1; a weak D match, TRBD1 (5 bases). The CDR3 totals 14 residues. V dropped 3 bases and J dropped 3 bases, with 12 bases sitting between them. Germline V CDR1 and CDR2: SGDLS, YYNGEE. The CDR3 protein is CASSAYEGDTEAFF. The CDR3 nucleotides are TGTGCCAGCAGCGCATACGAAGGGGACACTGAAGCTTTCTTT.

The chain joins TRBV2 to TRBJ2-5; 13 nucleotides match TRBD2. The CDR3 is 19 residues long. Trimming at V came to 4 bases and at J to 5 bases, leaving 16 bases not matched to a gene. CDR1 and CDR2 (germline): SNHLY, FYNNEI. CDR3 residues: CASSALSGRTSGSHETQYF. Written as DNA, the CDR3 is TGTGCCAGCAGTGCCCTCAGTGGTAGGACTAGCGGGAGTCACGAGACCCAGTACTTC.

The rearrangement joins TRBV28 to TRBJ2-1; 7 bases line up with TRBD1. With 7 bases clipped from V and 0 bases from J, the junction kept 6 bases outside the gene matches. This CDR3 comprises 15 residues. Germline V CDR1 and CDR2: MDHEN, SYDVKM. The CDR3 here is CASTVDRVSYNEQFF. The CDR3 DNA reads TGTGCCAGCACCGTTGACAGGGTCTCCTACAATGAGCAGTTCTTC.

The chain couples TRBV29-1 to TRBJ1-3; D uncertain. CDR1 and CDR2 (germline): SQVTM, ANQGSEA. V was shortened by 7 bases and J by 4 bases, with 14 bases between the two germline ends. This CDR3 is built from 13 residues. The CDR3 spells CSAMVADGNTIYF. The CDR3 DNA is TGCAGCGCTATGGTGGCAGACGGAAACACCATATATTTT.

The chain carries TRBV7-2 and TRBJ1-5; D uncertain. Germline V lookup: CDR1 SGHTA, CDR2 FQGNSA. The germline V and J ends were trimmed by 5 bases and 0 bases, with 5 bases remaining between them. The CDR3 is made up of 13 amino acids. The CDR3 sequence is CASSPHSNQPQHF. The DNA of the CDR3 is TGTGCCAGCAGCCCCCATAGCAATCAGCCCCAGCATTTT. The variable domain in full, completed from reference TRBV7-2 and TRBJ1-5, reads GAGVSQSPSNKVTEKGKDVELRCDPISGHTALYWYRQSLGQGLEFLIYFQGNSAPDKSGLPSDRFSAERTGGSVSTLTIQRTQQEDSAVYLCASSPHSNQPQHFGDGTRLSIL.

As to this clone: At one end, the junction sequence differs from germline, possibly due to a read error. This chain joins TRBV11-2 and TRBJ2-7; D ambiguous. CDR1 and CDR2 from the germline V gene are SGHAT and FQNNGV. The CDR3 extends over 14 amino acids. CDR3 sequence: CASSLELRSFEQYF. DNA for the CDR3: TGTGCCAGCAGCTTAGAGTTGCGGTCCTTCGAGCAGTACTTC. The full variable domain, with the rest looked up from reference TRBV11-2 and TRBJ2-7, is EAGVAQSPRYKIIEKRQSVAFWCNPISGHATLYWYQQILGQGPKLLIQFQNNGVVDDSQLPKDRFSAERLKGVDSTLKIQPAKLEDSAVYLCASSLELRSFEQYFGPGTRLTVT.

The rearrangement uses TRBV7-2 and TRBJ1-1, with D unresolved. Trimming stripped 3 bases from V and 7 bases from J, with 12 bases between. This CDR3 region has 13 residues. The germline V gene encodes CDR1 SGHTA and CDR2 FQGNSA. The CDR3 sequence is CASSFFGRDEAFF. The CDR3 DNA reads as TGTGCCAGCAGCTTTTTTGGAAGAGATGAAGCTTTCTTT.

This chain connects TRBV19 to TRBJ2-3; the D gene is possibly TRBD1 (5 bases). The germline V and J ends were trimmed by 3 bases and 2 bases, with 12 bases remaining between them. The CDR3 runs to 15 residues. Germline V gives CDR1 LNHDA, CDR2 SQIVND (reference sequence). The CDR3 region is CASSIRPGFTDTQYF. CDR3 nucleotides: TGTGCCAGTAGTATTCGGCCAGGGTTCACAGATACGCAGTATTTT. The whole variable domain, filled in from reference TRBV19 and TRBJ2-3, reads DGGITQSPKYLFRKEGQNVTLSCEQNLNHDAMYWYRQDPGQGLRLIYYSQIVNDFQKGDIAEGYSVSREKKESFPLTVTSAQKNPTAFYLCASSIRPGFTDTQYFGPGTRLTVL.

V usage is TRBV7-8 and J usage is TRBJ2-1; the D is unclear. The CDR3 extends over 16 amino acids. From germline, CDR1 is SGHVS and CDR2 FQNEAQ. Deletions cut 2 bases from V and 2 bases from J, with 13 bases between. The CDR3 sequence: CASSLTDLSAYNEQFF. CDR3 sequence (DNA): TGTGCCAGCAGCTTAACGGACCTTTCTGCCTACAATGAGCAGTTCTTC. The full variable domain, its missing parts supplied by reference TRBV7-8 and TRBJ2-1, is GAGVSQSPRYKVAKRGQDVALRCDPISGHVSLFWYQQALGQGPEFLTYFQNEAQLDKSGLPSDRFFAERPEGSVSTLKIQRTQQEDSAVYLCASSLTDLSAYNEQFFGPGTRLTVL.

V is TRBV5-1 and J is TRBJ2-2; unclear D gene. V lost 5 bases, J lost 1 base, and 6 bases lay in between. Per the germline V gene, CDR1 is SGHRS and CDR2 is YFSETQ. This CDR3 has 13 residues. CDR3 region: CASRTENTGELFF. The CDR3 bases are TGCGCCAGCAGAACGGAGAACACCGGGGAGCTGTTTTTT.

The gene calls are TRBV29-1 and TRBJ2-2; unclear D gene. Per the germline V gene, CDR1 is SQVTM and CDR2 is ANQGSEA. V was cut by 7 bases and J by 5 bases, with 11 bases left in between. The CDR3 sequence is 12 residues long. The CDR3 loop reads CSGLLITGELFF. CDR3 nucleotides: TGCAGCGGACTTTTGATTACCGGGGAGCTGTTTTTT.

This clone came up a few times. The chain recombines TRBV6-6 with TRBJ1-6; unclear D gene. The CDR3 spans 15 residues. Deletions cut 10 bases from V and 4 bases from J, with 17 bases between. The germline gives CDR1 MNHNY, CDR2 SVGAGI (reference sequence). CDR3 in DNA: TGTGCCACGACGTTCCTAGCCGCATATAATTCACCCCTCCACTTT. It translates to CATTFLAAYNSPLHF.

This clone was seen a few times. This sample also contains other DNA sequences that code for the same CDR3. The chain employs TRBV29-1 and TRBJ2-4, with a tentative D call TRBD2 (7 bases). The V end was cut by 1 base, the J end by 15 bases, with 13 bases between. CDR3 length equals 11 residues. Germline-derived CDR1 and CDR2 are SQVTM and ANQGSEA. CDR3 region: CSVEGGGIRYF. CDR3 DNA sequence: TGCAGCGTTGAAGGGGGGGGCATACGGTACTTC.

This chain uses TRBV7-2 with TRBJ2-3, with D possibly TRBD2 on 6 matching bases. Germline CDR1 is SGHTA and CDR2 is FQGNSA. This CDR3 spans 16 amino acids. Trimming pared 1 base from V and 4 bases from J, leaving 15 bases between. CDR3 DNA: TGTGCCAGCAGCTTAGTTGGGACTTCCCCCGCAGATACGCAGTATTTT. This codes for CASSLVGTSPADTQYF.

The sample holds a few counts of this clone. The genes are TRBV7-9 and TRBJ1-2; D gene ambiguous. V was trimmed by 5 bases and J by 2 bases, leaving 9 bases between them. CDR1 and CDR2 (germline): SEHNR, FQNEAQ (reference sequence). This CDR3 comprises 13 residues. CDR3 sequence (DNA): TGTGCCAGCAGCCGGAATTTCAACTATGGCTACACCTTC. Residues: CASSRNFNYGYTF. The entire variable domain, with the rest obtained from reference TRBV7-9 and TRBJ1-2, is as follows: DTGVSQNPRHKITKRGQNVTFRCDPISEHNRLYWYRQTLGQGPEFLTYFQNEAQLEKSRLLSDRFSAERPKGSFSTLEIQRTEQGDSAMYLCASSRNFNYGYTFGSGTRLTVV.

This chain links TRBV4-1 with TRBJ1-4; D might be TRBD1 (5 bases). Germline V gene data show CDR1 as MGHRA and CDR2 as YSYEKL. V lost 1 base and J 8 bases, leaving 23 bases between the germline ends. The CDR3 length is 18 residues. CDR3 sequence reads: CASSQVNLGFRAGEKLFF. The CDR3 DNA reads TGCGCCAGCAGCCAAGTCAACCTAGGGTTCAGGGCTGGGGAAAAACTGTTTTTT.